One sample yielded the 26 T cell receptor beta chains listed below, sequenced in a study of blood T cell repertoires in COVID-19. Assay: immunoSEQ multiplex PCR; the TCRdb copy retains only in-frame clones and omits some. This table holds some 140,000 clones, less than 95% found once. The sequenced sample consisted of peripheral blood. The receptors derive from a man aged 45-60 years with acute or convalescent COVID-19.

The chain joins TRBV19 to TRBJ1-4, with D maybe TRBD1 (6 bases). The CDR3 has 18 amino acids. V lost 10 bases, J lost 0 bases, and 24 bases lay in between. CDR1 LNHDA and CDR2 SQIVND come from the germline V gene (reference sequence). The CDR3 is CATRRRQGSVATNEKLFF. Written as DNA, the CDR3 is TGTGCCACTCGACGAAGGCAGGGGTCAGTGGCAACTAATGAAAAACTGTTTTTT.

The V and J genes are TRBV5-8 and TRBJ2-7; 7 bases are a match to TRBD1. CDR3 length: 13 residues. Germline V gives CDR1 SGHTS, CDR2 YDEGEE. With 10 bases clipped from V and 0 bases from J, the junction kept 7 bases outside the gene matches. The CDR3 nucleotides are TGTGCCTCCAGGACAGGCAGCTCCTACGAGCAGTACTTC. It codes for CASRTGSSYEQYF.

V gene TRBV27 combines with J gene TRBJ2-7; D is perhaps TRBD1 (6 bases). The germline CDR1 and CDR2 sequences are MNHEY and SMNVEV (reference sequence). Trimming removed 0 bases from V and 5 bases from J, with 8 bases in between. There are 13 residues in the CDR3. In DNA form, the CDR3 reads TGTGCCAGCAGTTTATCGCAGGGGAACGAGCAGTACTTC. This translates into CASSLSQGNEQYF.

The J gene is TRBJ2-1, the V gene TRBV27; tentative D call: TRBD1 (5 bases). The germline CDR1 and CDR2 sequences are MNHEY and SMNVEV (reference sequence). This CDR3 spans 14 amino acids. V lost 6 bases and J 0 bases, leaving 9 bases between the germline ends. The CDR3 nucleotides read TGTGCCAGCAGGGGCAGGGTCTCCTACAATGAGCAGTTCTTC. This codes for CASRGRVSYNEQFF.

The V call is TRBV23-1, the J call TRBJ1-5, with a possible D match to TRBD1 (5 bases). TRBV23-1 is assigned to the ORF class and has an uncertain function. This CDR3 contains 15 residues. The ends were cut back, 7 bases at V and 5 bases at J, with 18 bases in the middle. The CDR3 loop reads CASNRTASVHQPQHF. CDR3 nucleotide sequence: TGCGCCAGCAACAGGACGGCTTCCGTCCATCAGCCCCAGCATTTT.

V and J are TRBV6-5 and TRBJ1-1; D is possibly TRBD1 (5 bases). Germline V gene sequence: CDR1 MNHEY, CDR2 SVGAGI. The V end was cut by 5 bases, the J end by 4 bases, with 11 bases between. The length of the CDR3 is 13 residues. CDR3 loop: CASSLGVGTEAFF. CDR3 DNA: TGTGCCAGCAGTCTAGGGGTGGGCACTGAAGCTTTCTTT.

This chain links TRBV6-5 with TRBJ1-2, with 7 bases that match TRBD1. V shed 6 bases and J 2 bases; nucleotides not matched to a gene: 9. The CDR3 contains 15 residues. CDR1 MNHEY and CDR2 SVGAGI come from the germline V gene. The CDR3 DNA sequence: TGTGCCAGCAGGAGCGGTCAGGGGGAGAACTATGGCTACACCTTC. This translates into CASRSGQGENYGYTF.

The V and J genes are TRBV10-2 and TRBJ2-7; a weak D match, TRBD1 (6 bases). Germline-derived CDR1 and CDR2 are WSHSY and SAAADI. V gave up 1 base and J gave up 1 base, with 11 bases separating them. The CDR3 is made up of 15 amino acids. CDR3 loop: CASSELGTMSYEQYF. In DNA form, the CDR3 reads TGCGCCAGCAGTGAGTTAGGGACAATGTCCTACGAGCAGTACTTC.

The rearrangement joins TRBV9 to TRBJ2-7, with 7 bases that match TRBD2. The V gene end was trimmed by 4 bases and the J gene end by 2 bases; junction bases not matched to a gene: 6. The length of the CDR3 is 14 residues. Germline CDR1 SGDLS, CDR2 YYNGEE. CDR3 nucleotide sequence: TGTGCCAGCAGCCCAGTGGGGGGGGCCTACGAGCAGTACTTC. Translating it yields CASSPVGGAYEQYF.

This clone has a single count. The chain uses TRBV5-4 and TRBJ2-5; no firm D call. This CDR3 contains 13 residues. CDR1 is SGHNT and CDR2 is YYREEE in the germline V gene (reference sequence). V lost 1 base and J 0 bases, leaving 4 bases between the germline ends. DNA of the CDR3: TGTGCCAGCAGCTTGATTAACCAAGAGACCCAGTACTTC. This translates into CASSLINQETQYF.

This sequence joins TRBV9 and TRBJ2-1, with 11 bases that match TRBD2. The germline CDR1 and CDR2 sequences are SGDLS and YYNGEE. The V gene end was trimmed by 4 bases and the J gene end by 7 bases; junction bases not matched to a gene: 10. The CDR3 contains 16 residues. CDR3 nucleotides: TGTGCCAGCAGCCCTCTCTATAGCGGGGGGGCTAATGAGCAGTTCTTC. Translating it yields CASSPLYSGGANEQFF.

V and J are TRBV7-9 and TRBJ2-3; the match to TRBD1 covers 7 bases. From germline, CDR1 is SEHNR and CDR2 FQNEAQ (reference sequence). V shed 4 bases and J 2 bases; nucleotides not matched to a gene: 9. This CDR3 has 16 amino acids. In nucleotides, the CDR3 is TGTGCCAGCAGCTCCCGGACAGGACTTACCACAGATACGCAGTATTTT. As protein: CASSSRTGLTTDTQYF.

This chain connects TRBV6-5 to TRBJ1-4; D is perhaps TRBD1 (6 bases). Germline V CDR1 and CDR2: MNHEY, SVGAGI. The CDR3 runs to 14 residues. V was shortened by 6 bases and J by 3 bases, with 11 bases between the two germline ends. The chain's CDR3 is CASRGTPANEKLFF. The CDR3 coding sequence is TGTGCCAGCAGGGGGACACCCGCTAATGAAAAACTGTTTTTT.

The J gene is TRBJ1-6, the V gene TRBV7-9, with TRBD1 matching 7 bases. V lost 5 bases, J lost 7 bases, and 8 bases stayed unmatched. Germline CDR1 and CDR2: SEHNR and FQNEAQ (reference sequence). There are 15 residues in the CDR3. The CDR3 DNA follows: TGTGCCAGCAGCCCCACAGGGGTCTGGAATTCACCCCTCCACTTT. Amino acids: CASSPTGVWNSPLHF.

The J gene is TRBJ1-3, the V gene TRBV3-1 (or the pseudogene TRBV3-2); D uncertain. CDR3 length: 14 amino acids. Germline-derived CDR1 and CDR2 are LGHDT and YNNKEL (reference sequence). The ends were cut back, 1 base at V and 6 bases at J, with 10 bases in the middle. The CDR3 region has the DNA TGTGCCAGCAGCCAAGGGGCGGGCGAAAACACCATATATTTT. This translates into CASSQGAGENTIYF.

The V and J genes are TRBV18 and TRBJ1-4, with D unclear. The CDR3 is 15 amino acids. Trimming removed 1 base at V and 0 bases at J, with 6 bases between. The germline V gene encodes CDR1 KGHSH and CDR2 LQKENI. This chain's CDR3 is CASSPRQATNEKLFF. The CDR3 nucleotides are TGTGCCAGCTCACCACGCCAGGCAACTAATGAAAAACTGTTTTTT.

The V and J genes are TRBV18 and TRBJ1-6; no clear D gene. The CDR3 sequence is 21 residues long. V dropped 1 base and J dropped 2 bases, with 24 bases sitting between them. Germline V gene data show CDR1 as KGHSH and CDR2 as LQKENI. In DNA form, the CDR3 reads TGTGCCAGCTCACCACGGAGTTTTGAGGGAAAGAGACTCACCTATAATTCACCCCTCCACTTT. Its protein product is CASSPRSFEGKRLTYNSPLHF.

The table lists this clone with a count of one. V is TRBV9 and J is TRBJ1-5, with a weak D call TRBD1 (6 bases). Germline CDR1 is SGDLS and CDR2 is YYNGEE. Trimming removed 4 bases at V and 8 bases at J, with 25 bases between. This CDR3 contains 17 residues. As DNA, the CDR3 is TGTGCCAGCAGCTCCCGGAATGGGGCCAGGGGCCGGGAGCCCCAGCATTTT. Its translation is CASSSRNGARGREPQHF.

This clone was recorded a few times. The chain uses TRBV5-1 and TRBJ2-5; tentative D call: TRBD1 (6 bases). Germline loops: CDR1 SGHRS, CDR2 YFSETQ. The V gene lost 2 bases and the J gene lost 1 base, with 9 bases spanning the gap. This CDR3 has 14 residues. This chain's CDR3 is CASSLNRAQETQYF. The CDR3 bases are TGCGCCAGCAGCTTAAACAGGGCCCAAGAGACCCAGTACTTC.

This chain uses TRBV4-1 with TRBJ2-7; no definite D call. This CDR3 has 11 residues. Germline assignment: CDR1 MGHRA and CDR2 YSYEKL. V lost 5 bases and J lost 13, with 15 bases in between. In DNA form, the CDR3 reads TGCGCCAGCAGCTTAGACTTTTATCGATACGTC. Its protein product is CASSLDFYRYV.

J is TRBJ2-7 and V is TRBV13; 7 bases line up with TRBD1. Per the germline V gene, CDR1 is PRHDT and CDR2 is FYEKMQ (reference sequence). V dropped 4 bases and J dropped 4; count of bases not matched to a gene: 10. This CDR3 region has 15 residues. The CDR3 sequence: CASSSFLKGAYEQYV. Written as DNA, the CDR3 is TGTGCCAGCAGCTCATTCCTAAAGGGGGCATACGAGCAGTACGTC.

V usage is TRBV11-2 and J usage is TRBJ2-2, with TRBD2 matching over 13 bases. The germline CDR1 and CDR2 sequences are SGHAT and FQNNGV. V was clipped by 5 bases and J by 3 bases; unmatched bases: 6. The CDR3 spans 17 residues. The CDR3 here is CASSPGLAGAYTGELFF. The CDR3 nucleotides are TGTGCCAGCAGCCCCGGACTAGCGGGAGCTTACACCGGGGAGCTGTTTTTT.

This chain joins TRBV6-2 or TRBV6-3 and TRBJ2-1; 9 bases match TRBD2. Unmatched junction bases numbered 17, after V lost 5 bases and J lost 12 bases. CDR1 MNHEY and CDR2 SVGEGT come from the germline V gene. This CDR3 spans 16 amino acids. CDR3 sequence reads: CASSDPGTSSLGVQFF. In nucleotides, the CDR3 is TGTGCCAGCAGTGACCCCGGGACTAGCTCTTTGGGCGTGCAGTTCTTC.

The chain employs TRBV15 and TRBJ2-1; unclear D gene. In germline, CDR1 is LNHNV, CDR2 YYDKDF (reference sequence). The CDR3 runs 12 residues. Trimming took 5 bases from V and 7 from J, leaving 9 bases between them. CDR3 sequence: CATSDFRNEQFF. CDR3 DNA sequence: TGTGCCACCAGCGATTTTAGAAATGAGCAGTTCTTC. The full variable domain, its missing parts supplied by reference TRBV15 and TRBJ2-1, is DAMVIQNPRYQVTQFGKPVTLSCSQTLNHNVMYWYQQKSSQAPKLLFHYYDKDFNNEADTPDNFQSRRPNTSFCFLDIRSPGLGDTAMYLCATSDFRNEQFFGPGTRLTVL.

CDR3 region: CASSPGTGGTRNSPLHF. The CDR3 nucleotides read TGTGCCAGCAGTCCTGGTACAGGGGGCACTAGGAATTCACCCCTCCACTTT. The chain couples TRBV28 to TRBJ1-6; 9 bases line up with TRBD1. J lost 7 bases, V lost 5 bases, and 12 bases had no gene match. Germline lookup yields CDR1 MDHEN and CDR2 SYDVKM. This CDR3 is 17 amino acids long.

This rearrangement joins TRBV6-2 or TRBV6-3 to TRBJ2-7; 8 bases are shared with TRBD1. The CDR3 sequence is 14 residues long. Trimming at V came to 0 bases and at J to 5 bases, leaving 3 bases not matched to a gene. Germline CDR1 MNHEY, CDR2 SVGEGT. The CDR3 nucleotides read TGTGCCAGCAGTTACTCGTTGACAGGGGACGAGCAGTACGTC. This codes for CASSYSLTGDEQYV.